The entry below gives a single T cell receptor beta chain sequence along with its context. This clonotype has a handful of counts. Its antigen has not been determined. No clone much larger than this one lies a single base away; base qualities are absent. This sample was taken from a study of T-cell reconstitution after alpha-beta-depleted transplantation in children (dated by TCRdb to 2016 to 2017). Regarding the complete study: The study quantitatively tracked T-cell immune reconstitution after TCRalphabeta/CD19-depleted allogeneic hematopoietic cell transplantation in children using TCR repertoire profiling. What the study reported, not specific to this receptor: The frequencies of hyperexpanded clones fell over the following months, and after one year, T-cell counts and TCRbeta diversity were mostly attributed to newly produced T cells. The apparently early alphabetaT-cell count recovery about two months after transplant was reportedly dependent on only several hundred rapidly expanded clones derived from non-depleted graft cells. The high TCRbeta diversity at day 60 in some patients was ascribed to recipient T cells and intrathymic progenitors that had survived conditioning.

Per the publication, the treatment or condition label means: allogeneic hematopoietic cell transplantation with graft depleted of TCRalphabeta T cells and CD19 B cells. The transplant recipients were children given TCRalphabeta/CD19-depleted allogeneic hematopoietic cell grafts. Counted from cysteine to phenylalanine, this CDR3 has 15 amino acids. Here the CDR3 DNA is all that survives: 45 bases in frame from base 1. CDR1 and CDR2 were assigned from the germline V gene (reference sequence) as SGHKS and YYEKEE. The junction shows trimming of 4 bases on V and 5 bases on J, and the gene matches do not reach 4 bases of it. Libraries were made using PCR. Instrument on record: Illumina HiSeq 2500. TCR libraries were prepared with molecular barcoding, using unique molecular identifiers to normalize TCRbeta repertoire quantification. The raw public reads went through TCRdb reprocessing: fastp at Q25, MiXCR clone calling, in-frame beta chains kept. For every CDR3 protein sequence, its rows merge into one entry that carries the most common genes and DNA. For this sample there are around 490,000 distinct CDR3 sequences; 9.5% to 12% appear just once. The ten largest make up 14% of the sample.

The chain links TRBV5-5 with TRBJ2-2, with TRBD1 matching 11 junction bases. The clonotype was recovered from a female patient aged 2 to 10 who had a stem cell transplant for aplastic anemia, so the T cells may come from the graft donor. Specimen: PBMCs, mostly from graft donor cells, collected 180 days after TCRalphabeta/CD19-depleted stem cell transplant. The DNA sequence is given as TGTGCCAGCAGCAGGGACAGGGGGTGGACCGGGGAGCTGTTTTTT. The resulting protein is CASSRDRGWTGELFF.